This T cell receptor (beta chain) is drawn from a study of regulatory T cells. In regard to this clone: No antigen is known for it.

Study findings and constraints: Regulatory T cells showed the strongest V-J pair restriction and V/J gene skewing among patient repertoires. Control CD8+ cells showed a nonsignificant trend toward higher Shannon entropy than patient CD8+ cells.

V dropped 2 bases and J dropped 9; count of bases not matched to a gene: 9. Germline V lookup: CDR1 ENHRY, CDR2 SYGVKD. CDR3 size: 16 residues. Primers: 52 TRBV forward and 13 TRBJ reverse. The data were produced by immunoSEQ multiplex PCR, yet TCRdb's version contains in-frame clones alone and is incomplete. Counted here are 20,000 to 25,000 clones, roughly 93% occurring once; the ten biggest clones make up 3.5% to 4%. Autoimmunity was present in every CD3G-deficient patient, worse in two. Patients aged 2 to 39 years had fewer naive T cells. The sample was CD8+ T cells sorted from blood. The chain couples TRBV10-3 to TRBJ2-1, with 11 bases aligning to TRBD2. The sequence came from a child younger than 10 with CD3G deficiency. CDR3 sequence: CAISEPGLAGFGEQFF. CDR3 DNA: TGTGCCATCAGTGAGCCTGGACTAGCGGGTTTTGGTGAGCAGTTCTTC.